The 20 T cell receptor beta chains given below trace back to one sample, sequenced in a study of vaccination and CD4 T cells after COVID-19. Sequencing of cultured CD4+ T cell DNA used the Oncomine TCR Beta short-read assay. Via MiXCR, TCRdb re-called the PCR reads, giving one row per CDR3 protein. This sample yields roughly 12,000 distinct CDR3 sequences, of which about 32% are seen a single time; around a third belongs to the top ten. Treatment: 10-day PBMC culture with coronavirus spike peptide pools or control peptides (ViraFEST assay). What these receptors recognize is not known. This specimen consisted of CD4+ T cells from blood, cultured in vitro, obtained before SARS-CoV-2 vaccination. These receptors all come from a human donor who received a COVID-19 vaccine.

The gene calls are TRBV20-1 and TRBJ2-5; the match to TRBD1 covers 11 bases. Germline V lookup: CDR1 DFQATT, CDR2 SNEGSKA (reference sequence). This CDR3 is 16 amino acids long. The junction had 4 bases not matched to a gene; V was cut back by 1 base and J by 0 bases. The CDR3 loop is CSARGGQGGHQETQYF. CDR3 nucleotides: TGCAGTGCTAGAGGGGGACAGGGGGGTCACCAAGAGACCCAGTACTTC.

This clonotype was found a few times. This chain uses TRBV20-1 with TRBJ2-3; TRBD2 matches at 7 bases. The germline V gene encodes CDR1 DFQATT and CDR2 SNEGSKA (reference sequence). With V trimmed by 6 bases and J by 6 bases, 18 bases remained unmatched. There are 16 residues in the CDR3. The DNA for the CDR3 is TGCAGTGCCAAAGGGTTTCTCGGCCTAGCGGATGATACGCAGTATTTT. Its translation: CSAKGFLGLADDTQYF.

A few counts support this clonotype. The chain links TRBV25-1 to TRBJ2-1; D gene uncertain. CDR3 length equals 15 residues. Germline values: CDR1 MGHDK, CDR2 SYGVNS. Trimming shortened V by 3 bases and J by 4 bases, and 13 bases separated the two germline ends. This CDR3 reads CASSEAGDGYNEQFF. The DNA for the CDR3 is TGTGCCAGCAGTGAGGCAGGAGATGGATACAATGAGCAGTTCTTC.

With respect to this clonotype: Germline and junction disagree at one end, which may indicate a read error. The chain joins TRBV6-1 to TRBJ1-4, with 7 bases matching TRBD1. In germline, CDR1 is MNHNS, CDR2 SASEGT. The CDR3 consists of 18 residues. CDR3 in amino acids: CACSEFWTSSTRGEKLFF. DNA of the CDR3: TGTGCCTGCAGTGAATTCTGGACGTCTTCCACCAGGGGGGAAAAACTGTTTTTT.

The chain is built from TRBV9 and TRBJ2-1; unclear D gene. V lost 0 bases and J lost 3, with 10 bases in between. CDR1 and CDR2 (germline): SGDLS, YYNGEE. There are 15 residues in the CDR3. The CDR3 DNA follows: TGTGCCAGCAGCGTAGCTGAGATGGACTACAATGAGCAGTTCTTC. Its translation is CASSVAEMDYNEQFF. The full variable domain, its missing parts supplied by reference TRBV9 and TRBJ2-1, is DSGVTQTPKHLITATGQRVTLRCSPRSGDLSVYWYQQSLDQGLQFLIQYYNGEERAKGNILERFSAQQFPDLHSELNLSSLELGDSALYFCASSVAEMDYNEQFFGPGTRLTVL.

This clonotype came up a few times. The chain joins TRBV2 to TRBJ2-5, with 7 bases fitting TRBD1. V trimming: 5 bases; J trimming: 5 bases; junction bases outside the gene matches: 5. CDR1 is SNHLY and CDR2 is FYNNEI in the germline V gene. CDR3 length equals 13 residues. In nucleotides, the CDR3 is TGTGCCAGCAGTTACAGGGGTTGGGAGACCCAGTACTTC. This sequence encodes CASSYRGWETQYF.

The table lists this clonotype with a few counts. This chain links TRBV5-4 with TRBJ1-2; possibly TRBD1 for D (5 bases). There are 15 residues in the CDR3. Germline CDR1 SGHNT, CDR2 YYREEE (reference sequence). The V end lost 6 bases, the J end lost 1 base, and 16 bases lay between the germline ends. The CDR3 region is CASKSGFRINYGYTF. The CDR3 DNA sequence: TGTGCCAGCAAATCAGGGTTCCGAATTAACTATGGCTACACCTTC. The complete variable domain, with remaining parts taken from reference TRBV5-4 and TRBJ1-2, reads ETGVTQSPTHLIKTRGQQVTLRCSSQSGHNTVSWYQQALGQGPQFIFQYYREEENGRGNFPPRFSGLQFPNYSSELNVNALELDDSALYLCASKSGFRINYGYTFGSGTRLTVV.

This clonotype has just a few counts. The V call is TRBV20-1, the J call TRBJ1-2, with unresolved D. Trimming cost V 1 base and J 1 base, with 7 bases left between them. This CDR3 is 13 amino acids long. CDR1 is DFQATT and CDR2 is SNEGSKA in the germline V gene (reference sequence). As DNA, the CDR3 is TGCAGTGCTAGAGTAATGGATAACTATGGCTACACCTTC. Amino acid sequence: CSARVMDNYGYTF.

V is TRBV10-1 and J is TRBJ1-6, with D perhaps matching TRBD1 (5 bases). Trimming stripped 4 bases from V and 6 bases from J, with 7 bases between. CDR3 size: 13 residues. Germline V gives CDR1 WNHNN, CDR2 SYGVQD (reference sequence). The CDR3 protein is CASSVGVNSPLHF. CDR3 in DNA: TGCGCCAGCAGTGTAGGGGTTAATTCACCCCTCCACTTT.

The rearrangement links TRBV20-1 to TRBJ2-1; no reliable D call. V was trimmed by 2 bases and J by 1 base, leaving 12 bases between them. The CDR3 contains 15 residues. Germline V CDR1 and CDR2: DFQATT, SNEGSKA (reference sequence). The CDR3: CSARPPLDSYNEQFF. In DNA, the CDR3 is TGCAGTGCTAGACCGCCCCTAGATTCCTACAATGAGCAGTTCTTC.

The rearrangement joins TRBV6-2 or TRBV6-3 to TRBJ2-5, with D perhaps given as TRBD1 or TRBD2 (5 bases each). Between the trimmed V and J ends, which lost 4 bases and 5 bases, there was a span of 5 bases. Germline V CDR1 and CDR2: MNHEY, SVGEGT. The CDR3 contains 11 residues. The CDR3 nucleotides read TGTGCCAGCAGTTGGGGGGAGACCCAGTACTTC. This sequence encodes CASSWGETQYF.

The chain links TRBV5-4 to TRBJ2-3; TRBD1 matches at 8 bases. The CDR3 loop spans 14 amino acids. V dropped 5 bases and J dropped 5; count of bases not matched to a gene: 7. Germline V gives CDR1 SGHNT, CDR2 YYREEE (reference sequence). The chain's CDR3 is CASRGGQGRDTQYF. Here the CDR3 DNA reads TGTGCCAGCAGGGGAGGACAGGGACGAGATACGCAGTATTTT.

CDR3 residues: CSAGDKVNQPQHF. The CDR3 nucleotides are TGCAGTGCTGGGGACAAAGTCAATCAGCCCCAGCATTTT. The V call is TRBV20-1, the J call TRBJ1-5, with D possibly TRBD1 on 6 matching bases. The CDR3 loop spans 13 amino acids. CDR1 is DFQATT, CDR2 SNEGSKA, per germline (reference sequence). The V and J ends lost 5 bases and 3 bases respectively, with 11 bases between them.

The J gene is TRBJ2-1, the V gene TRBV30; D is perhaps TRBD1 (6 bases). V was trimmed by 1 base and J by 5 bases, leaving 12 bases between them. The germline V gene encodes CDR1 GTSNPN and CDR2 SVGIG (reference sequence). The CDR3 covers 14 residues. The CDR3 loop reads CAWSAGHFNNEQFF. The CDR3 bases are TGTGCCTGGAGTGCGGGACACTTTAACAATGAGCAGTTCTTC. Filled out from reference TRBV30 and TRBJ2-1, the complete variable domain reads SQTIHQWPATLVQPVGSPLSLECTVEGTSNPNLYWYRQAAGRGLQLLFYSVGIGQISSEVPQNLSASRPQDRQFILSSKKLLLSDSGFYLCAWSAGHFNNEQFFGPGTRLTVL.

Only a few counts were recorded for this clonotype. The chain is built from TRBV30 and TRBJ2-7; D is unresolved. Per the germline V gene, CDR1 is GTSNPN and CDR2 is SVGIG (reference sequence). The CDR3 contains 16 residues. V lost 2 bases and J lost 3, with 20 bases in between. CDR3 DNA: TGTGCCTGGAGTAAATCTGTAGTAGGCGGCGACTACGAGCAGTACTTC. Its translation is CAWSKSVVGGDYEQYF.

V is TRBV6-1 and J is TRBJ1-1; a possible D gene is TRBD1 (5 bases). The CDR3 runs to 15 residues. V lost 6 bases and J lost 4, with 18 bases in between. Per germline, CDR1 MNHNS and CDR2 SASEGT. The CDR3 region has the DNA TGTGCCAGCAGCCCGGGTGGGGGTTGGGGCACTGAAGCTTTCTTT. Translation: CASSPGGGWGTEAFF.

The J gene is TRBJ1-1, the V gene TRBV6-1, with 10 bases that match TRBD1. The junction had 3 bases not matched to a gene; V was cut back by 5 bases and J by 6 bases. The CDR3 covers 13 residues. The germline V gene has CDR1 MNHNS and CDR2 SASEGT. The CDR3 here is CASSRDRGSEAFF. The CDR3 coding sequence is TGTGCCAGCAGTCGGGACAGGGGTTCTGAAGCTTTCTTT.

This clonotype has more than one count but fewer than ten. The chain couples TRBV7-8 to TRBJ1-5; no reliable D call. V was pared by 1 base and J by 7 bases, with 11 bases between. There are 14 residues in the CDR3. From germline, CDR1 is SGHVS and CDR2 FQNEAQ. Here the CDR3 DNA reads TGTGCCAGCAGCTTAGTGGTTTCAGCCCAGCCCCAGCATTTT. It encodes CASSLVVSAQPQHF. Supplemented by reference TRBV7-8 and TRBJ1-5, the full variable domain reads GAGVSQSPRYKVAKRGQDVALRCDPISGHVSLFWYQQALGQGPEFLTYFQNEAQLDKSGLPSDRFFAERPEGSVSTLKIQRTQQEDSAVYLCASSLVVSAQPQHFGDGTRLSIL.

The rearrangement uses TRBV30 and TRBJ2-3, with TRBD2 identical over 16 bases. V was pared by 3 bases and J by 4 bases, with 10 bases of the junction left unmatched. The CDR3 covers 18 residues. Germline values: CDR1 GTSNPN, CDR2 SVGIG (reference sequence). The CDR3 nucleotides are TGTGCCTGGAGGGGACCGGGACTAGCGGGGGGGCCCCCAGATACGCAGTATTTT. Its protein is CAWRGPGLAGGPPDTQYF.

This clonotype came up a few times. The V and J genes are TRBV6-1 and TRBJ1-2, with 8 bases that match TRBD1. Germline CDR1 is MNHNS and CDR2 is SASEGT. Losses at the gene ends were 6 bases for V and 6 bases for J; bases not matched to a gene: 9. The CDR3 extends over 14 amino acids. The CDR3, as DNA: TGTGCCAGCAGCCGAAAACAGGGGGGGGATGGCTACACCTTC. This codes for CASSRKQGGDGYTF.